The 21 T cell receptor beta chains presented below share a single source sample, sequenced in a study of cytomegalovirus exposure and HLA in healthy donors. The PCR contained 60 Vbeta and 13 Jbeta primers. Sequencing was performed with immunoSEQ multiplex PCR; in TCRdb, only in-frame clones are kept and a portion is missing. This sample's table reports over 100,000 clones. The sample comprised PBMCs. Every receptor here comes from a man younger than 35 in good health and CMV-seronegative.

The V gene is TRBV7-2, the J gene TRBJ2-2; a possible D gene is TRBD2 (5 bases). V lost 1 base, J lost 6 bases, and 12 bases lay in between. The CDR3 contains 15 residues. CDR1 SGHTA and CDR2 FQGNSA come from the germline V gene. Here the CDR3 DNA reads TGTGCCAGCAGCTTAGAGGAGGCGGGTGCCGGGGAGCTGTTTTTT. The encoded protein is CASSLEEAGAGELFF.

The chain is built from TRBV5-6 and TRBJ2-5, with 7 bases lining up with TRBD1. Trimming cost V 5 bases and J 2 bases; bases outside gene matches: 6. The germline V gene has CDR1 SGHDT and CDR2 YYEEEE. The CDR3 extends over 14 amino acids. The CDR3 DNA is TGTGCCAGCAGAACCCGGGACAGACAAGAGACCCAGTACTTC. Amino acid sequence: CASRTRDRQETQYF.

The CDR3 protein is CASSAREGPFYGYTF. The CDR3 DNA sequence: TGTGCCAGCAGCGCTCGGGAGGGACCCTTCTATGGCTACACCTTC. The rearrangement joins TRBV9 to TRBJ1-2, with a weak D call TRBD1 (5 bases). V dropped 3 bases and J dropped 4 bases, with 16 bases sitting between them. Looked up from germline, CDR1 is SGDLS and CDR2 is YYNGEE. The CDR3 covers 15 residues.

The chain couples TRBV27 to TRBJ1-4; TRBD1 matches 10 bases. Germline lookup yields CDR1 MNHEY and CDR2 SMNVEV (reference sequence). This CDR3 has 14 residues. With V trimmed by 8 bases and J by 11 bases, 11 bases remained unmatched. DNA for the CDR3: TGTGCCAGCCAGGTGGACAGGGGGACGAGTAAACTGTTTTTT. Protein: CASQVDRGTSKLFF.

V is TRBV7-9 and J is TRBJ2-5, with unresolved D. Trimming cost V 2 bases and J 5 bases, with 18 bases left between them. CDR1 SEHNR and CDR2 FQNEAQ come from the germline V gene (reference sequence). The CDR3 contains 16 residues. The CDR3 reads CASSLMVSAGRETQYF. Written as DNA, the CDR3 is TGTGCCAGCAGCTTAATGGTTTCGGCAGGCCGGGAGACCCAGTACTTC.

The chain combines TRBV7-8 with TRBJ2-1, with 10 nucleotides matching TRBD2. There are 17 residues in the CDR3. J gave up 2 bases and V 1 base, and 5 bases lay outside the gene matches. Germline V gives CDR1 SGHVS, CDR2 FQNEAQ. Here the CDR3 reads CASSLGGAGGPYNEQFF. CDR3 nucleotide sequence: TGTGCCAGCAGCTTAGGCGGAGCGGGAGGGCCCTACAATGAGCAGTTCTTC.

The chain links TRBV7-3 to TRBJ2-1; D possibly corresponds to TRBD1 (7 bases). In germline, CDR1 is SGHTA, CDR2 FQGTGA. The CDR3 has 15 residues. Trimming left V 1 base short and J 5 bases short, with 12 bases between. CDR3 coding DNA: TGTGCCAGCAGCTTAAGCGGGACAGCCAACAATGAGCAGTTCTTC. Amino acids: CASSLSGTANNEQFF.

The chain joins TRBV4-3 to TRBJ2-7; D gene ambiguous. The V end was cut by 0 bases, the J end by 3 bases, with 9 bases between. The CDR3 has 14 amino acids. Germline loops: CDR1 LGHNA, CDR2 YSLEER. In nucleotides, the CDR3 is TGCGCCAGCAGCCAAGATACATCTCTCTACGAGCAGTACTTC. This encodes CASSQDTSLYEQYF.

The rearrangement links TRBV9 to TRBJ2-5; 13 bases line up with TRBD2. The length of the CDR3 is 18 residues. Germline CDR1 SGDLS, CDR2 YYNGEE. Losses at the gene ends were 3 bases for V and 4 bases for J; bases not matched to a gene: 12. Here the CDR3 reads CASSASGTSGVRRETQYF. DNA for the CDR3: TGTGCCAGCAGCGCCAGCGGGACTAGCGGGGTTCGTCGAGAGACCCAGTACTTC.

This chain links TRBV7-3 with TRBJ1-1, with 9 bases matching TRBD1. V dropped 5 bases and J dropped 6; count of bases not matched to a gene: 4. Germline V gives CDR1 SGHTA, CDR2 FQGTGA. This CDR3 has 13 residues. CDR3 nucleotide sequence: TGTGCCAGCAGCAACAGGGGGCTACCTGAAGCTTTCTTT. It translates to CASSNRGLPEAFF. Based on the CDR3 plus reference TRBV7-3 and TRBJ1-1, the full variable domain is GAGVSQTPSNKVTEKGKYVELRCDPISGHTALYWYRQSLGQGPEFLIYFQGTGAADDSGLPNDRFFAVRPEGSVSTLKIQRTERGDSAVYLCASSNRGLPEAFFGQGTRLTVV.

The V and J genes are TRBV4-3 and TRBJ1-4, with 7 bases lining up with TRBD1. The germline V gene encodes CDR1 LGHNA and CDR2 YSLEER. This CDR3 is built from 15 residues. Unmatched junction bases numbered 6, after V lost 1 base and J lost 7 bases. This CDR3 reads CASSQGHRGGEKLFF. CDR3 DNA: TGCGCCAGCAGCCAAGGTCACAGGGGTGGTGAAAAACTGTTTTTT.

J is TRBJ2-1 and V is TRBV9; the match to TRBD1 covers 7 bases. The CDR3 consists of 13 residues. In germline, CDR1 is SGDLS, CDR2 YYNGEE. Trimming took 0 bases from V and 10 from J; bases not matched to a gene: 4. CDR3 protein: CASSVGTGPEQFF. Written as DNA, the CDR3 is TGTGCCAGCAGCGTAGGGACAGGTCCGGAGCAGTTCTTC.

The CDR3: CASFDRSNTEAFF. The CDR3, as DNA: TGTGCCAGCTTTGACAGGTCGAACACTGAAGCTTTCTTT. The genes are TRBV28 and TRBJ1-1; maybe TRBD1 (6 bases). CDR1 and CDR2 from the germline V gene are MDHEN and SYDVKM. The V end lost 8 bases, the J end lost 1 base, and 11 bases lay between the germline ends. CDR3 length equals 13 residues.

The rearrangement links TRBV19 to TRBJ2-7; no clear D gene. CDR3 length: 13 amino acids. The V end lost 6 bases, the J end lost 0 bases, and 9 bases lay between the germline ends. Germline V gene sequence: CDR1 LNHDA, CDR2 SQIVND (reference sequence). The CDR3 region has the DNA TGTGCCAGTAGATTGGGCAGCTCCTACGAGCAGTACTTC. Translating gives CASRLGSSYEQYF.

CDR3 in amino acids: CASTTLGQRGYTF. The CDR3 bases are TGTGCCAGCACCACTCTGGGACAGAGGGGCTACACCTTC. The V call is TRBV28, the J call TRBJ1-2; 7 positions agree with TRBD1. Trimming removed 7 bases from V and 8 bases from J; junction bases left unmatched: 10. This CDR3 contains 13 residues. Germline V gene lookup returns CDR1 MDHEN and CDR2 SYDVKM.

The genes are TRBV7-9 and TRBJ1-2, with TRBD1 matching over 7 bases. After removal of 4 bases from V and 3 bases from J, the junction contained 5 bases not matched to a gene. The CDR3 contains 14 residues. Germline assignment: CDR1 SEHNR and CDR2 FQNEAQ (reference sequence). The CDR3 reads CASSSPGQHYGYTF. CDR3 nucleotides: TGTGCCAGCAGCTCACCGGGACAGCACTATGGCTACACCTTC.

This chain connects TRBV7-9 to TRBJ1-2, with unresolved D. This CDR3 contains 14 residues. From germline, CDR1 is SEHNR and CDR2 FQNEAQ (reference sequence). The V end lost 3 bases, the J end lost 7 bases, and 15 bases lay between the germline ends. The CDR3 reads CASSLPQDSGGYTF. The DNA for the CDR3 is TGTGCCAGCAGCTTGCCCCAAGACTCCGGTGGCTACACCTTC.

This chain connects TRBV28 to TRBJ2-1; 7 bases line up with TRBD2. V shed 2 bases, J shed 3 bases, and the junction held 4 bases outside the gene matches. Germline CDR1 MDHEN, CDR2 SYDVKM. The CDR3 has 15 amino acids. The CDR3 is CASSLIAGSYNEQFF. The CDR3 region has the DNA TGTGCCAGCAGTTTAATAGCGGGTAGCTACAATGAGCAGTTCTTC.

CDR3 sequence: CASSLTGGSTSPLHF. The CDR3, as DNA: TGCGCCAGCAGCCTAACAGGGGGCTCTACTTCACCCCTCCACTTT. The chain is built from TRBV5-1 and TRBJ1-6, with 9 bases matching TRBD1. Looked up from germline, CDR1 is SGHRS and CDR2 is YFSETQ. J lost 9 bases, V lost 4 bases, and 8 bases had no gene match. The CDR3 has 15 residues.

This rearrangement joins TRBV9 to TRBJ1-1, with D perhaps matching TRBD1 (5 bases). V was cut by 0 bases and J by 6 bases, with 15 bases left in between. There are 15 residues in the CDR3. Looked up from germline, CDR1 is SGDLS and CDR2 is YYNGEE. The chain's CDR3 is CASSVDTGLDSEAFF. The CDR3 nucleotides read TGTGCCAGCAGCGTAGATACAGGTTTAGATTCTGAAGCTTTCTTT.

The gene calls are TRBV7-2 and TRBJ1-6; D gene unclear. The CDR3 totals 13 residues. V shed 4 bases and J shed 7 bases, with 8 bases lying between them. CDR1 is SGHTA, CDR2 FQGNSA, per germline. The CDR3 nucleotides read TGTGCCAGCAGCTCAACAGTGAATTCACCCCTCCACTTT. Translating it yields CASSSTVNSPLHF.